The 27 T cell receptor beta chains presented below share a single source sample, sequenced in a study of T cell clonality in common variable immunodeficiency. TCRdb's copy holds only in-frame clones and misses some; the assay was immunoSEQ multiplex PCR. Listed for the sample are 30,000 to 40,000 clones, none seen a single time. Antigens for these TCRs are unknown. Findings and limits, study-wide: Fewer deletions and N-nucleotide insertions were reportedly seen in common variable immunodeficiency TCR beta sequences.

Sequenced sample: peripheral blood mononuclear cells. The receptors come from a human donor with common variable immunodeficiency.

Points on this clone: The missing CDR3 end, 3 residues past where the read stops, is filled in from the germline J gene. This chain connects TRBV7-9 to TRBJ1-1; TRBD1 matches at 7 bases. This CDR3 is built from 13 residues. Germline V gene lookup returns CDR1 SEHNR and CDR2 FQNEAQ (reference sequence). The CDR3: CASSGGTASGAFF. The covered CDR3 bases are TGTGCCAGCAGCGGCGGGACAGCTAGTGGG.

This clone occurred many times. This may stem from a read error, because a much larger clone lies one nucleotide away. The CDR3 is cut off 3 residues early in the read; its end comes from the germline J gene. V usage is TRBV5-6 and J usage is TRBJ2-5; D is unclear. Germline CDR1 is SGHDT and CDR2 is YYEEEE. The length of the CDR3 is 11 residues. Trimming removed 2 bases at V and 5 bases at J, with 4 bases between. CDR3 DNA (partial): TGTGCCAGCAGCTTCGGGGAGACC. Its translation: CASSFGET. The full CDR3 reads CASSFGETQYF.

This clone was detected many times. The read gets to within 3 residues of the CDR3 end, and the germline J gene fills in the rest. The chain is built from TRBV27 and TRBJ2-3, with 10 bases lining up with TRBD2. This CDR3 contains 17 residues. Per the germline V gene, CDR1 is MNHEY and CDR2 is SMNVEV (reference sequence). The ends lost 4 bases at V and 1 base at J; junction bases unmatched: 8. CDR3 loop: CASSSRTSGARTDTQYF. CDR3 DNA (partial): TGTGCCAGCAGTTCGCGTACTAGCGGGGCACGCACAGATACG.

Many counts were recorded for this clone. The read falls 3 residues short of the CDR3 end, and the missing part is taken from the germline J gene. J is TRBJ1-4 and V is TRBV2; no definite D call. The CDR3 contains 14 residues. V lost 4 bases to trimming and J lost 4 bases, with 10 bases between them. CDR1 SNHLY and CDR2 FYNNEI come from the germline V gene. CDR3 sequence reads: CASSGGRNNEKLFF. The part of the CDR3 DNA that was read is TGTGCCAGCAGTGGCGGTCGAAATAATGAAAAA.

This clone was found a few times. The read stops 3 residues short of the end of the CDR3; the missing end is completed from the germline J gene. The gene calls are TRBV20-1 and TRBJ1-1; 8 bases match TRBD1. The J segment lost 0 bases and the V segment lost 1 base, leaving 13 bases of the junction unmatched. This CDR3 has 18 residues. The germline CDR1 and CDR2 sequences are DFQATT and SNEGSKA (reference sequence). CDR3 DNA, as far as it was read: TGCAGTGCTAGAGGGGGGAGGAGGGACAGGAACTTGAACACTGAA. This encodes CSARGGRRDRNLNTE. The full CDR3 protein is CSARGGRRDRNLNTEAFF.

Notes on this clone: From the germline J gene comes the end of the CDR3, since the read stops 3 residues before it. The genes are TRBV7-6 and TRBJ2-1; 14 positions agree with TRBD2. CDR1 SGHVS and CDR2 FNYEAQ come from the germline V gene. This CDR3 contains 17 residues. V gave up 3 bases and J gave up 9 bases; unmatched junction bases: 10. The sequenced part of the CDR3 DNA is TGTGCCAGCAGCTTCGAACTGGGACTAGCGGGAGTGGCTGAG. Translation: CASSFELGLAGVAE. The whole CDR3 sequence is CASSFELGLAGVAEQFF.

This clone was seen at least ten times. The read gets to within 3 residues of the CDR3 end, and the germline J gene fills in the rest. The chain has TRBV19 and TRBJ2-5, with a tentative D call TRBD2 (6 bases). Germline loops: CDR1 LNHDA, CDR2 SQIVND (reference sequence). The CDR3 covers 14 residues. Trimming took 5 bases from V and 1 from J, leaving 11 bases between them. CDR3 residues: CASSPGLSQETQYF. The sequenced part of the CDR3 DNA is TGTGCCAGTAGTCCCGGACTATCCCAAGAGACC.

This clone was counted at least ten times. The CDR3 region is CASTGGTVPDTQYF. Incomplete CDR3 DNA: TGTGCCAGCACGGGGGGGACAGTCCCCGATACG. The chain recombines TRBV2 with TRBJ2-3; a possible D gene is TRBD2 (8 bases). From the germline J gene comes the end of the CDR3, since the read stops 3 residues before it. The V end was cut by 7 bases, the J end by 6 bases, with 17 bases between. The CDR3 has 14 amino acids. The germline gives CDR1 SNHLY, CDR2 FYNNEI.

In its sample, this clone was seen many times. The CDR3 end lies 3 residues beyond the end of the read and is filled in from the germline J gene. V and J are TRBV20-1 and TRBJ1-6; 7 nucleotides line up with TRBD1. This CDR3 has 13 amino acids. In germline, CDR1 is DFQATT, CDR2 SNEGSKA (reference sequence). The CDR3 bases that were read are TGCAGTGCTAGGGACAGGAGGCTGGGCACC. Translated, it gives CSARDRRLGT. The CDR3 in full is CSARDRRLGTLHF.

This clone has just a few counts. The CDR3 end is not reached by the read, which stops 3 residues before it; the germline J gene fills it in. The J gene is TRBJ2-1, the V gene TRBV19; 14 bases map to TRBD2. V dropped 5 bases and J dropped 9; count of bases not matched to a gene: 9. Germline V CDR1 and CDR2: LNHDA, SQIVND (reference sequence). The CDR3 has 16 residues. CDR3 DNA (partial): TGTGCCAGTAGTTCCCGACTAGCGGGAGGGCCAGGTGAG. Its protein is CASSSRLAGGPGE. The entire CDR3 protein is CASSSRLAGGPGEQFF.

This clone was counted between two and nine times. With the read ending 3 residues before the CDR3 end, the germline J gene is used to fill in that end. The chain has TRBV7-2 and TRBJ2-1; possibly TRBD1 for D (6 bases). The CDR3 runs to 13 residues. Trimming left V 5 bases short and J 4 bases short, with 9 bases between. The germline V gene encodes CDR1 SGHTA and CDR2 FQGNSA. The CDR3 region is CASSRTGYNEQFF. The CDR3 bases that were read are TGTGCCAGCAGCCGAACAGGGTACAATGAG.

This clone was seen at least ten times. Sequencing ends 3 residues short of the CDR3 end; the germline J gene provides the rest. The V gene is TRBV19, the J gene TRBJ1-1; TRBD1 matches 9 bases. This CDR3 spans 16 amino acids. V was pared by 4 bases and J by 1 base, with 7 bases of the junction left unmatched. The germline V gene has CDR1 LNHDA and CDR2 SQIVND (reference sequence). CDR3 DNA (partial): TGTGCCAGTAGTAGAGGGGACAGGGCGAAGAACACTGAA. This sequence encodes CASSRGDRAKNTE. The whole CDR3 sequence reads CASSRGDRAKNTEAFF.

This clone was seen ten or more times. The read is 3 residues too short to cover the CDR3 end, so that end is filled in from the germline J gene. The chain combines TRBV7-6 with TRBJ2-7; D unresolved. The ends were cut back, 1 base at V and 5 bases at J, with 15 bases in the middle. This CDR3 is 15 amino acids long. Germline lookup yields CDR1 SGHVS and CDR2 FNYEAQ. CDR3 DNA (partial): TGTGCCAGCAGCTTAGGAGACATTGGGTTTAACGAG. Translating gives CASSLGDIGFNE. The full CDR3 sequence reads CASSLGDIGFNEQYF.

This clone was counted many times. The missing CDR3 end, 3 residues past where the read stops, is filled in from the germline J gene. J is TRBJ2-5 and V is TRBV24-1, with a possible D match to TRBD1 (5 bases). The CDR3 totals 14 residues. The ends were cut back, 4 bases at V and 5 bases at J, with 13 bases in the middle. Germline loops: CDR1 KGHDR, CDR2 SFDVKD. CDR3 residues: CATSDYTGYETQYF. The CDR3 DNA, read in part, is TGTGCCACCAGTGACTATACAGGTTATGAGACC.

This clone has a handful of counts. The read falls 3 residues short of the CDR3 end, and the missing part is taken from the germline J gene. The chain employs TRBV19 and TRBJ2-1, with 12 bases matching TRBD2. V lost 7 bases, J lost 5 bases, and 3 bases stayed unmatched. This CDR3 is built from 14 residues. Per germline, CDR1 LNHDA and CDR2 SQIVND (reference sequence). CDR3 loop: CASIGLAGNNEQFF. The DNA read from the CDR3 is TGTGCCAGTATAGGACTAGCGGGAAACAATGAG.

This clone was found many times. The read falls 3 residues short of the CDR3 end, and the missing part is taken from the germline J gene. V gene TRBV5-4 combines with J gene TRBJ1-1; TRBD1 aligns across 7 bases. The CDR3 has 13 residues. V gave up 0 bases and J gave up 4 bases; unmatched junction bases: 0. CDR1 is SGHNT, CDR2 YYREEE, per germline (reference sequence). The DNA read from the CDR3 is TGTGCCAGCAGCTTGGACAGGGGCACTGAA. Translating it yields CASSLDRGTE. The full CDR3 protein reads CASSLDRGTEAFF. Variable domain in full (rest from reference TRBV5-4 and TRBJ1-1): ETGVTQSPTHLIKTRGQQVTLRCSSQSGHNTVSWYQQALGQGPQFIFQYYREEENGRGNFPPRFSGLQFPNYSSELNVNALELDDSALYLCASSLDRGTEAFFGQGTRLTVV.

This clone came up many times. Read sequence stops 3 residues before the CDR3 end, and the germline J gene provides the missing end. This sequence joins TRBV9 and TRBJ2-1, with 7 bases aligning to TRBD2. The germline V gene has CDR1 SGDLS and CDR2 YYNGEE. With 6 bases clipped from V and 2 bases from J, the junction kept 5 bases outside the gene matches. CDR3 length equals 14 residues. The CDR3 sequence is CASTPSGAYNEQFF. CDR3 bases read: TGTGCCAGCACACCTAGCGGAGCCTACAATGAG.

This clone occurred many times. CDR3 amino acids: CASSPGMDRVAYEQYF. The part of the CDR3 DNA that was read is TGTGCCAGCTCACCTGGTATGGACAGGGTGGCCTACGAG. J is TRBJ2-7 and V is TRBV18; the match to TRBD1 covers 8 bases. The DNA ends 3 residues before the CDR3 does, and the rest of the CDR3 is filled in from the germline J gene. In germline, CDR1 is KGHSH, CDR2 LQKENI. CDR3 length: 16 residues. With 3 bases clipped from V and 2 bases from J, the junction kept 9 bases outside the gene matches.

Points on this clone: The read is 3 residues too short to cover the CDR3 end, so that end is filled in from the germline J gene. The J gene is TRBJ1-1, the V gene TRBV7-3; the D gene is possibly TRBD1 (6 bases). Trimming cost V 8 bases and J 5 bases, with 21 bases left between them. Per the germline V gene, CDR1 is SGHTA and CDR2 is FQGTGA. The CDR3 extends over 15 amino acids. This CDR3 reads CASSLEVGGATEAFF. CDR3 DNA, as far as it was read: TGTGCCAGCTCCTTAGAGGTAGGGGGGGCTACTGAA.

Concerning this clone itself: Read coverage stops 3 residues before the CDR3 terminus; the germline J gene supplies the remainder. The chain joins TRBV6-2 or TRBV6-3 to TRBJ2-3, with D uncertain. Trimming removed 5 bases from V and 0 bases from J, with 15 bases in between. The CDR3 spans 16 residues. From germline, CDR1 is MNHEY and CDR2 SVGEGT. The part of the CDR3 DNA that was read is TGTGCCAGCAGTCGTCTAAAGAGATCTAGCACAGATACG. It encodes CASSRLKRSSTDT. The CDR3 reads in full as CASSRLKRSSTDTQYF.

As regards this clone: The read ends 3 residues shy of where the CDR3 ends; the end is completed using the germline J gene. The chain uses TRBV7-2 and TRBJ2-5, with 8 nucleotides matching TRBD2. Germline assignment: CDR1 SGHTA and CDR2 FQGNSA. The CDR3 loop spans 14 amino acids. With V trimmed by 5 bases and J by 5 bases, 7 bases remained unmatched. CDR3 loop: CASSTGLAGETQYF. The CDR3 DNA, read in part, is TGTGCCAGCAGCACCGGACTAGCAGGGGAGACC.

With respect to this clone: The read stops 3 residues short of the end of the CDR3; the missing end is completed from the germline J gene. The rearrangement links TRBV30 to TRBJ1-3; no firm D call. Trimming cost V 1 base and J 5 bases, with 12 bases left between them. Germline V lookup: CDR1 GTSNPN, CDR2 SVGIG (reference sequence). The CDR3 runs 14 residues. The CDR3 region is CAWSGKGSRNTIYF. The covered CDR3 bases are TGTGCCTGGAGTGGTAAAGGTAGCAGAAACACC.

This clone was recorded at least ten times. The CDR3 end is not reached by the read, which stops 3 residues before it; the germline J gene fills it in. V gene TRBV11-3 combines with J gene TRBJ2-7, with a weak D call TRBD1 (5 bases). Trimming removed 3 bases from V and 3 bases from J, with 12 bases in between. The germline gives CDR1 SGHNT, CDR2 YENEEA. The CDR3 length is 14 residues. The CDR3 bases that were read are TGTGCCAGCAGCTTCGGGCAGGGCATCTACGAG. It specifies CASSFGQGIYE. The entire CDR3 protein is CASSFGQGIYEQYF.

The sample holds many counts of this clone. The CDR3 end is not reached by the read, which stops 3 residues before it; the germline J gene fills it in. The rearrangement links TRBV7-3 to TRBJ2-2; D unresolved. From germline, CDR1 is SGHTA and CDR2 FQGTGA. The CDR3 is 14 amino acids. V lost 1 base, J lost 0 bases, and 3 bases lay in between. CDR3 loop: CASSLNTNTGELFF. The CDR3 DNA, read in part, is TGTGCCAGCAGCTTAAACACGAACACCGGGGAG.

CDR3 residues: CASSLGGLVTGNTIYF. The CDR3 bases that were read are TGTGCCAGCAGCTTAGGGGGCCTCGTTACTGGAAACACC. The chain couples TRBV7-8 to TRBJ1-3, with D perhaps TRBD1 (5 bases). Read sequence stops 3 residues before the CDR3 end, and the germline J gene provides the missing end. From germline, CDR1 is SGHVS and CDR2 FQNEAQ. The CDR3 runs to 16 residues. V was trimmed by 1 base and J by 2 bases, leaving 12 bases between them.

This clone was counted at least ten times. The covered CDR3 bases are TGTGCCAGCAGCTTAGCGTCGCGGGAACACGAG. This sequence encodes CASSLASREHE. In full, the CDR3 is CASSLASREHEQYF. The chain has TRBV7-2 and TRBJ2-7, with D possibly TRBD2 on 6 matching bases. The CDR3 is cut off 3 residues early in the read; its end comes from the germline J gene. The CDR3 spans 14 residues. V gave up 0 bases and J gave up 5 bases, with 11 bases separating them. From germline, CDR1 is SGHTA and CDR2 FQGNSA.

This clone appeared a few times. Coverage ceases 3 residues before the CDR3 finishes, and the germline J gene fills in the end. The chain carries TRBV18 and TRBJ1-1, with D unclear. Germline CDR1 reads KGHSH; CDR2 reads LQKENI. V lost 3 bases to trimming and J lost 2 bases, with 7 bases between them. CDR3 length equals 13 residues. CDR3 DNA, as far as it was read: TGTGCCAGCTCACCGACTCCTAACACTGAA. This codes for CASSPTPNTE. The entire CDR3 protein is CASSPTPNTEAFF.